These 24 T cell receptor beta chains were all obtained from the same sample, sequenced in a study of blood T cell repertoires in COVID-19. TCRdb keeps only in-frame clones here, not all; method: immunoSEQ multiplex PCR. The sample lists about 310,000 clones, around 90% occurring once. What was sequenced was peripheral blood. The receptors derive from a man aged 45-65 years with active or convalescent COVID-19.

The sample holds one count of this clone. The chain is built from TRBV6-5 and TRBJ2-5, with 13 bases that match TRBD2. Germline assignment: CDR1 MNHEY and CDR2 SVGAGI. The junction had 5 bases not matched to a gene; V was cut back by 8 bases and J by 5 bases. The CDR3 has 14 amino acids. CDR3 region: CASGLAGVGETQYF. The DNA of the CDR3 is TGTGCCAGCGGACTAGCGGGAGTCGGGGAGACCCAGTACTTC.

The chain couples TRBV7-9 to TRBJ1-4; tentative D call: TRBD1 (6 bases). Trimming removed 4 bases from V and 4 bases from J, with 10 bases in between. CDR1 and CDR2 (germline): SEHNR, FQNEAQ (reference sequence). The CDR3 contains 14 residues. DNA of the CDR3: TGTGCCAGCAGCTCCGGACAGATTAATGAAAAACTGTTTTTT. The encoded protein is CASSSGQINEKLFF. The full variable domain, with the rest looked up from reference TRBV7-9 and TRBJ1-4, is DTGVSQNPRHKITKRGQNVTFRCDPISEHNRLYWYRQTLGQGPEFLTYFQNEAQLEKSRLLSDRFSAERPKGSFSTLEIQRTEQGDSAMYLCASSSGQINEKLFFGSGTQLSVL.

The chain uses TRBV18 and TRBJ1-1, with a possible D match to TRBD1 (5 bases). Germline assignment: CDR1 KGHSH and CDR2 LQKENI. Trimming removed 4 bases at V and 0 bases at J, with 6 bases between. The CDR3 has 13 amino acids. CDR3 DNA: TGTGCCAGCTCACAGGGGCTGAACACTGAAGCTTTCTTT. It codes for CASSQGLNTEAFF. Together with reference TRBV18 and TRBJ1-1, the CDR3 gives the full variable domain: NAGVMQNPRHLVRRRGQEARLRCSPMKGHSHVYWYRQLPEEGLKFMVYLQKENIIDESGMPKERFSAEFPKEGPSILRIQQVVRGDSAAYFCASSQGLNTEAFFGQGTRLTVV.

The chain couples TRBV7-2 to TRBJ1-2; possibly TRBD1 for D (6 bases). Germline CDR1 SGHTA, CDR2 FQGNSA. Trimming took 1 base from V and 0 from J, leaving 15 bases between them. The CDR3 runs 17 residues. The CDR3: CASSLGPRGRTNYGYTF. The CDR3 bases are TGTGCCAGCAGCTTAGGGCCCAGGGGTAGGACTAACTATGGCTACACCTTC.

This rearrangement joins TRBV9 to TRBJ1-3; D not certain. This CDR3 contains 15 residues. Germline-derived CDR1 and CDR2 are SGDLS and YYNGEE. V lost 1 base to trimming and J lost 0 bases, with 8 bases between them. The chain's CDR3 is CASSVNSASGNTIYF. The CDR3 region has the DNA TGTGCCAGCAGCGTAAACAGTGCCTCTGGAAACACCATATATTTT.

The rearrangement joins TRBV18 to TRBJ1-5; TRBD1 is a possible D gene (5 bases). The CDR3 totals 15 residues. Germline CDR1 reads KGHSH; CDR2 reads LQKENI. V lost 2 bases and J lost 7, with 15 bases in between. As DNA, the CDR3 is TGTGCCAGCTCACCAAGCCGACAGTCAGGCCAGCCCCAGCATTTT. Translating it yields CASSPSRQSGQPQHF. Full variable domain (outside the CDR3, taken from reference TRBV18 and TRBJ1-5): NAGVMQNPRHLVRRRGQEARLRCSPMKGHSHVYWYRQLPEEGLKFMVYLQKENIIDESGMPKERFSAEFPKEGPSILRIQQVVRGDSAAYFCASSPSRQSGQPQHFGDGTRLSIL.

The V gene is TRBV2, the J gene TRBJ2-1; 9 bases agree with TRBD2. This CDR3 contains 13 residues. With V trimmed by 6 bases and J by 9 bases, 6 bases remained unmatched. The V gene's germline CDR1 is SNHLY and CDR2 FYNNEI. Here the CDR3 DNA reads TGTGCCAGCAGGGATAGCGGGAGACGTGAGCAGTTCTTC. Translating gives CASRDSGRREQFF.

In this sample, this clone turned up once. This chain connects TRBV30 to TRBJ1-2, with a possible D match to TRBD1 (5 bases). The CDR3 runs to 13 residues. Germline CDR1 GTSNPN, CDR2 SVGIG (reference sequence). V was clipped by 7 bases and J by 6 bases, with 18 bases between them. Written as DNA, the CDR3 is TGTGCCTCGACACCCGGGACTAATCATGGCTACACCTTC. This gives the protein CASTPGTNHGYTF.

In this sample, this clone turned up once. The DNA for the CDR3 is TGTGCCAGCAGCTTTCAGGCATCGAGGGAGTACAATGAGCAGTTCTTC. Protein: CASSFQASREYNEQFF. This chain links TRBV7-3 with TRBJ2-1; a possible D gene is TRBD2 (5 bases). The CDR3 is made up of 16 amino acids. The V gene's germline CDR1 is SGHTA and CDR2 FQGTGA. Trimming stripped 3 bases from V and 4 bases from J, with 16 bases between.

The genes are TRBV19 and TRBJ2-3, with D possibly TRBD2 on 6 matching bases. The CDR3 has 16 residues. Trimming stripped 5 bases from V and 4 bases from J, with 19 bases between. The V gene's germline CDR1 is LNHDA and CDR2 SQIVND (reference sequence). CDR3 bases: TGTGCCAGTAGTGACAGCCTCGGGGGTGGCGCAGATACGCAGTATTTT. Protein product: CASSDSLGGGADTQYF.

The chain combines TRBV7-3 with TRBJ2-5; 8 bases are a match to TRBD2. J gave up 5 bases and V 6 bases, and 11 bases lay outside the gene matches. This CDR3 comprises 15 residues. CDR1 and CDR2 (germline): SGHTA, FQGTGA. CDR3 coding DNA: TGTGCCAGCAGGGGCGGCGGGGGGCCGGTTGAGACCCAGTACTTC. Translating gives CASRGGGGPVETQYF.

CDR3 sequence reads: CASGQVDPKEQFF. Here the CDR3 DNA reads TGTGCCAGCGGTCAGGTCGACCCAAAGGAGCAGTTCTTC. The V call is TRBV28, the J call TRBJ2-1; unclear D gene. Trimming took off 8 bases at V and 10 bases at J, with 18 bases between the two ends. Germline V gene sequence: CDR1 MDHEN, CDR2 SYDVKM. The CDR3 is 13 residues long.

The rearrangement joins TRBV5-1 to TRBJ1-2; D might be TRBD1 (5 bases). The CDR3 contains 14 residues. V was clipped by 4 bases and J by 6 bases, with 16 bases between them. Germline CDR1 and CDR2: SGHRS and YFSETQ. In DNA, the CDR3 is TGCGCCAGCAGCATTTCGGGAGGGGCGGATGGCTACACCTTC. The encoded protein is CASSISGGADGYTF. Based on the CDR3 plus reference TRBV5-1 and TRBJ1-2, the full variable domain is KAGVTQTPRYLIKTRGQQVTLSCSPISGHRSVSWYQQTPGQGLQFLFEYFSETQRNKGNFPGRFSGRQFSNSRSEMNVSTLELGDSALYLCASSISGGADGYTFGSGTRLTVV.

The rearrangement links TRBV27 to TRBJ2-7, with 13 nucleotides matching TRBD2. The CDR3 loop spans 13 amino acids. The germline CDR1 and CDR2 sequences are MNHEY and SMNVEV (reference sequence). After removal of 9 bases from V and 2 bases from J, the junction contained 1 base not matched to a gene. CDR3 residues: CASGLAGAYEQYF. The CDR3 DNA reads TGTGCCAGTGGACTAGCGGGAGCCTACGAGCAGTACTTC.

The CDR3 nucleotides are TGCGCCAGCAGCTCTTCGCCGGGACAGCCCATCCAAGAGACCCAGTACTTC. Protein product: CASSSSPGQPIQETQYF. This chain links TRBV5-1 with TRBJ2-5, with TRBD1 matching 7 bases. The CDR3 has 17 amino acids. The J segment lost 1 base and the V segment lost 3 bases, leaving 12 bases of the junction unmatched. Germline V gene lookup returns CDR1 SGHRS and CDR2 YFSETQ.

The chain links TRBV18 to TRBJ1-3; 10 nucleotides align to TRBD1. There are 16 residues in the CDR3. CDR1 KGHSH and CDR2 LQKENI come from the germline V gene. V lost 3 bases, J lost 3 bases, and 5 bases stayed unmatched. The CDR3 loop reads CASSPLGTGDGNTIYF. In DNA, the CDR3 is TGTGCCAGCTCACCGCTGGGGACAGGGGATGGAAACACCATATATTTT.

The CDR3 nucleotides read TGTGCCAGCAGCGTAGACAGTGGATCACCCCTCCACTTT. It encodes CASSVDSGSPLHF. This chain joins TRBV9 and TRBJ1-6; D not certain. The V gene's germline CDR1 is SGDLS and CDR2 YYNGEE. This CDR3 region has 13 residues. The V and J ends lost 0 bases and 10 bases respectively, with 8 bases between them.

The chain uses TRBV6-5 and TRBJ2-1, with 11 bases that match TRBD1. The ends lost 7 bases at V and 4 bases at J; junction bases unmatched: 6. The length of the CDR3 is 15 residues. In germline, CDR1 is MNHEY, CDR2 SVGAGI. The CDR3 sequence: CASTPGQGAYNEQFF. In nucleotides, the CDR3 is TGTGCCAGCACCCCCGGACAGGGGGCTTACAATGAGCAGTTCTTC.

The CDR3 loop is CASSQGTGVEQFF. The CDR3 coding sequence is TGTGCCAGCAGCCAGGGTACCGGGGTTGAGCAGTTCTTC. The chain joins TRBV4-2 to TRBJ2-1; maybe TRBD2 (5 bases). V dropped 3 bases and J dropped 9 bases, with 12 bases sitting between them. The CDR3 is 13 residues long. Germline CDR1 and CDR2: LGHNA and YNFKEQ.

The gene calls are TRBV28 and TRBJ1-5; 9 nucleotides agree with TRBD1. The J segment lost 3 bases and the V segment lost 8 bases, leaving 5 bases of the junction unmatched. Per germline, CDR1 MDHEN and CDR2 SYDVKM. This CDR3 spans 14 amino acids. In DNA, the CDR3 is TGTGCCAGCGGGGGACAGGGAGACAATCAGCCCCAGCATTTT. Encoded protein: CASGGQGDNQPQHF.

This rearrangement joins TRBV7-2 to TRBJ1-5, with TRBD1 as a possible D gene (6 bases). V was pared by 1 base and J by 4 bases, with 20 bases between. The CDR3 consists of 18 residues. CDR1 is SGHTA and CDR2 is FQGNSA in the germline V gene. The CDR3 here is CASSLDPYRARGNQPQHF. For the CDR3, the DNA is TGTGCCAGCAGCTTAGATCCCTACAGGGCAAGGGGTAATCAGCCCCAGCATTTT.

The chain uses TRBV20-1 and TRBJ2-7, with D uncertain. The V gene's germline CDR1 is DFQATT and CDR2 SNEGSKA (reference sequence). Trimming stripped 3 bases from V and 7 bases from J, with 13 bases between. CDR3 length: 12 amino acids. CDR3 residues: CSASNQAREQYF. For the CDR3, the DNA is TGCAGTGCTAGTAACCAGGCCAGGGAGCAGTACTTC.

The rearrangement links TRBV18 to TRBJ2-2; tentative D call: TRBD2 (6 bases). The V gene's germline CDR1 is KGHSH and CDR2 LQKENI. This CDR3 is built from 15 residues. V was pared by 5 bases and J by 9 bases, with 19 bases between. The CDR3 nucleotides read TGTGCCAGCTCATCCCAGGGAGGTATAGCTCGGGAGCTGTTTTTT. Protein product: CASSSQGGIARELFF.

Only one count was recorded for this clone. The chain joins TRBV10-1 to TRBJ1-2; no clear D gene. V lost 2 bases, J lost 2 bases, and 15 bases lay in between. Germline CDR1 WNHNN, CDR2 SYGVQD (reference sequence). The CDR3 is made up of 16 amino acids. The CDR3 loop reads CASSEGMAPLNYGYTF. The CDR3 DNA sequence: TGCGCCAGCAGTGAGGGCATGGCACCTCTCAACTATGGCTACACCTTC.